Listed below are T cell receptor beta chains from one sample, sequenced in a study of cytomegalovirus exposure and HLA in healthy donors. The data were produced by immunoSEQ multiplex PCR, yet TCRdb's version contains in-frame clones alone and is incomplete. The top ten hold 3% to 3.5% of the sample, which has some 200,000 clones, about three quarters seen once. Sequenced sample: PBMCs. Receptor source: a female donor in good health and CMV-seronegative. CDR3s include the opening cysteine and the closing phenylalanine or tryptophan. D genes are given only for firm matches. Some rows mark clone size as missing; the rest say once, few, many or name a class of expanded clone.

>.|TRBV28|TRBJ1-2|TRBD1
CASSPGDRGLYGYTF
TGTGCCAGCAGTCCCGGGGACAGGGGCCTGTATGGCTACACCTTC
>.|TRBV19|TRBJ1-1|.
CASSFSSGTSNTEAFF
TGTGCCAGTAGTTTTTCTTCCGGGACATCGAACACTGAAGCTTTCTTT
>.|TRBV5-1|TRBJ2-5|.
CASSSDKIETQYF
TGCGCCAGCAGCTCGGACAAAATAGAGACCCAGTACTTC
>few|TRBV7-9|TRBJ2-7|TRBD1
CASSSDRDIRDEQYF
TGTGCCAGCAGCTCAGACAGGGACATAAGAGACGAGCAGTACTTC
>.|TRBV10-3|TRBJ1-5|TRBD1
CAARQGPNQPQHF
TGTGCCGCCAGACAGGGCCCTAATCAGCCCCAGCATTTT
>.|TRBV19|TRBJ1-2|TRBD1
CAIGRGGKANYGYTF
TGTGCCATTGGGAGAGGGGGCAAAGCTAACTATGGCTACACCTTC
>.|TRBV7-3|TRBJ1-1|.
CASSLVGANTEAFF
TGTGCCAGCAGCTTGGTAGGGGCCAACACTGAAGCTTTCTTT
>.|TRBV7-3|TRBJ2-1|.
CASSLGGASAYNEQFF
TGTGCCAGCAGCTTAGGCGGTGCTAGCGCGTACAATGAGCAGTTCTTC
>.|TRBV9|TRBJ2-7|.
CASSVGTSGRVRSEQYF
TGTGCCAGCAGCGTAGGTACGAGCGGGCGTGTCCGTAGCGAGCAGTACTTC
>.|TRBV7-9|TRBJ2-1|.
CASSLLYGDEQFF
TGTGCCAGCAGCCTGCTTTACGGTGATGAGCAGTTCTTC
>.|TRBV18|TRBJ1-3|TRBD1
CASSPLVSGTGLSSGNTIYF
TGTGCCAGCTCACCCCTAGTCTCCGGGACAGGGCTTAGCTCTGGAAACACCATATATTTT
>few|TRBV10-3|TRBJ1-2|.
CAISEIEDSLYGYTF
TGTGCCATCAGTGAGATCGAGGACAGCCTGTATGGCTACACCTTC
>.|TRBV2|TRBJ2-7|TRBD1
CASRAAQGALNEQYF
TGTGCCAGCAGAGCAGCTCAGGGGGCCCTCAACGAGCAGTACTTC
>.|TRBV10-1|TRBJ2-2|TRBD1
CASGTGGGTGELFF
TGCGCCAGCGGGACAGGGGGGGGTACCGGGGAGCTGTTTTTT
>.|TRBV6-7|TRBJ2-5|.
CASSYLTPEGKTQYF
TGTGCCAGCAGTTACTTGACTCCAGAGGGAAAGACCCAGTACTTC
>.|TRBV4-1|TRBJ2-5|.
CASSPVSGQETQYF
TGCGCCAGCAGCCCCGTTAGCGGCCAAGAGACCCAGTACTTC
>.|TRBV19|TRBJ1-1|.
CASSPGQTMNTEAFF
TGTGCCAGTAGCCCGGGACAAACCATGAACACTGAAGCTTTCTTT
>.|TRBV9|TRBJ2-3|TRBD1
CASSVVGTGIDTQYF
TGTGCCAGCAGCGTAGTTGGGACAGGAATAGATACGCAGTATTTT
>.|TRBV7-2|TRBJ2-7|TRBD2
CASGLDRLAGRYEQYF
TGTGCCAGCGGGCTGGACCGACTAGCGGGCCGCTACGAGCAGTACTTC
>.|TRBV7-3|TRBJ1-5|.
CASSSSARSWSNQPQHF
TGTGCCAGCAGCTCATCAGCCAGGTCCTGGAGCAATCAGCCCCAGCATTTT
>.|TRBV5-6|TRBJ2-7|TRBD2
CASRTSGGSSYEQYF
TGTGCCAGCCGGACTAGCGGGGGGAGTAGCTACGAGCAGTACTTC
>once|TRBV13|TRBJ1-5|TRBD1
CASSATGTGNQPQHF
TGTGCCAGCAGCGCTACCGGGACAGGGAATCAGCCCCAGCATTTT
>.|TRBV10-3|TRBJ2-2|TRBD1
CAISEPGTGVGELFF
TGTGCCATCAGTGAACCCGGGACAGGGGTCGGGGAGCTGTTTTTT
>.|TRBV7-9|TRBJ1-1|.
CASSLEAFEGTGAFF
TGTGCCAGCAGCTTAGAAGCCTTTGAGGGAACTGGAGCTTTCTTT
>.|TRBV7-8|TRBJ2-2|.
CASSLVGGYTGELFF
TGTGCCAGCAGCTTAGTAGGGGGATATACCGGGGAGCTGTTTTTT
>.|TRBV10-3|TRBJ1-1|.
CAIKGGAGTEAFF
TGTGCCATCAAGGGGGGGGCCGGGACTGAAGCTTTCTTT
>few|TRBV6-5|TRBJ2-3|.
CASSYSTRGTDTQYF
TGTGCCAGCAGTTACTCGACGCGGGGCACAGATACGCAGTATTTT
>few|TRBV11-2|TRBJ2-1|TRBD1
CASSSYRDRDYNEQFF
TGTGCCAGCAGCTCCTACCGGGACAGGGACTACAATGAGCAGTTCTTC
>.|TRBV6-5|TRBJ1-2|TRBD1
CASSPTGGYGYTF
TGTGCCAGCAGCCCCACAGGGGGCTATGGCTACACCTTC
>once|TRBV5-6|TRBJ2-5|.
CASSPRPGIETQYF
TGTGCCAGCAGCCCTCGTCCGGGAATAGAGACCCAGTACTTC
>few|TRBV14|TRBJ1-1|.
CASSQGITEAFF
TGTGCCAGCAGCCAAGGTATCACTGAAGCTTTCTTT
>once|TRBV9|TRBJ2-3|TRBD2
CASSVPAGVADTQYF
TGTGCCAGCAGCGTCCCAGCGGGAGTAGCAGATACGCAGTATTTT
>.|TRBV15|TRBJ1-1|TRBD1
CATINRGLGTEAFF
TGTGCCACTATCAACAGGGGACTTGGCACTGAAGCTTTCTTT
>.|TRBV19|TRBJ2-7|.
CASRRQARSYEQYF
TGTGCCAGTAGACGACAGGCGAGATCCTACGAGCAGTACTTC
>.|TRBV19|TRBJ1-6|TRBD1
CASIDRGNSPLHF
TGTGCCAGTATTGACAGGGGTAATTCACCCCTCCACTTT
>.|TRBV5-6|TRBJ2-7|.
CASSPTGTQNYEQYF
TGTGCCAGCAGCCCTACCGGGACACAGAATTACGAGCAGTACTTC
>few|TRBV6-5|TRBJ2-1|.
CASSYSWTAYNEQFF
TGTGCCAGCAGTTACTCCTGGACTGCATACAATGAGCAGTTCTTC
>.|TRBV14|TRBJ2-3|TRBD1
CASSQLRGPATDTQYF
TGTGCCAGCAGCCAACTAAGGGGGCCAGCCACAGATACGCAGTATTTT
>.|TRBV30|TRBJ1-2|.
CAWSLGAQHAGYTF
TGTGCCTGGAGTTTAGGGGCGCAACATGCGGGCTACACCTTC
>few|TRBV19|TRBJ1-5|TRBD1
CASGQGNQPQHF
TGTGCCAGTGGACAGGGCAATCAGCCCCAGCATTTT
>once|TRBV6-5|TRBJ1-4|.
CASSVQGGMNEKLFF
TGTGCCAGCAGTGTCCAGGGAGGGATGAATGAAAAACTGTTTTTT
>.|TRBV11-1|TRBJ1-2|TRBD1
CASSRDRDNYGYTF
TGTGCCAGCAGCCGGGACAGGGATAACTATGGCTACACCTTC
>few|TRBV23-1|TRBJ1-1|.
CASRPGWKNTEAFF
TGCGCCAGCAGACCCGGGTGGAAGAACACTGAAGCTTTCTTT
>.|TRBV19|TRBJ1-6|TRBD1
CASRRDSSSLETPLHF
TGTGCCAGTAGAAGGGACAGTTCCTCTTTAGAGACACCCCTCCACTTT
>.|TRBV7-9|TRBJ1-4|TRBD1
CASRGQGAGNEKLFF
TGTGCCAGCAGGGGACAGGGTGCGGGGAACGAAAAACTGTTTTTT
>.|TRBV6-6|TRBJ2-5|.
CASSYEGGQRETQYF
TGTGCCAGCAGTTACGAGGGGGGGCAGCGTGAGACCCAGTACTTC
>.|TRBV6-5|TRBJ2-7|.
CASSQLEGSYEQYF
TGTGCCAGCAGCCAGTTAGAGGGATCCTACGAGCAGTACTTC
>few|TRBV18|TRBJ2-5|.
CASSPQDLQETQYF
TGTGCCAGCTCACCGCAGGATTTACAAGAGACCCAGTACTTC
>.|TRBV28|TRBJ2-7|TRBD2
CASIAGGAYEQYF
TGTGCCAGCATAGCGGGGGGGGCCTACGAGCAGTACTTC
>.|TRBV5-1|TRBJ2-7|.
CASSLGPGLDSYEQYF
TGCGCCAGCAGCTTGGGCCCAGGGCTTGACTCCTACGAGCAGTACTTC
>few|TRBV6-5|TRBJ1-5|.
CASSPQANNQPQHF
TGTGCCAGCAGTCCCCAGGCAAACAATCAGCCCCAGCATTTT
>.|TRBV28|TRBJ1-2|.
CASRIDTPYGYTF
TGTGCCAGCAGAATAGACACCCCCTATGGCTACACCTTC
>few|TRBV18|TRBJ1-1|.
CASSPPGRGYTEAFF
TGTGCCAGCTCACCACCGGGGCGGGGGTACACTGAAGCTTTCTTT
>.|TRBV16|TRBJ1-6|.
CASSQSQRSPYNSPLHF
TGTGCCAGCAGCCAATCGCAGCGGTCGCCTTATAATTCACCCCTCCACTTT
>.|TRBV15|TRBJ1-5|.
CATSRDPGVRSQPQHF
TGTGCCACCAGCAGAGATCCCGGGGTACGAAGTCAGCCCCAGCATTTT
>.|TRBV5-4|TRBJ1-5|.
CASSTGSNQPQHF
TGTGCCAGCAGTACAGGGTCCAATCAGCCCCAGCATTTT
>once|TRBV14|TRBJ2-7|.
CASSQDLAQAHEQYF
TGTGCCAGCAGCCAAGATCTGGCACAGGCCCACGAGCAGTACTTC
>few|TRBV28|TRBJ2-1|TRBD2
CASSSGLVTINNEQFF
TGTGCCAGCAGTTCGGGACTAGTCACGATAAACAATGAGCAGTTCTTC
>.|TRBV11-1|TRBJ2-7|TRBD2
CASSLGLREVLSYEQYF
TGTGCCAGCAGCTTAGGTTTGCGGGAGGTTCTCTCCTACGAGCAGTACTTC
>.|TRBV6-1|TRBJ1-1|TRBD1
CASKLQGKITEAFF
TGTGCCAGCAAATTACAGGGGAAGATAACTGAAGCTTTCTTT